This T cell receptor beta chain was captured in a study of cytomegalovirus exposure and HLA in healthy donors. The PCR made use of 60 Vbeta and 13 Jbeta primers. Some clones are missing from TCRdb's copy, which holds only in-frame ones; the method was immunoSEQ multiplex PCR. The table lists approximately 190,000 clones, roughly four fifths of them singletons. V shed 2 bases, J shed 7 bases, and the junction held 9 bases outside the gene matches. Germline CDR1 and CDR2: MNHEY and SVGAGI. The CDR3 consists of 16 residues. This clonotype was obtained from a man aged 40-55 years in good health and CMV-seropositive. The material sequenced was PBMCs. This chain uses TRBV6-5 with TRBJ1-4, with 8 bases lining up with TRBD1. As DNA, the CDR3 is TGTGCCAGCAGTTACGTCAGGGGCAGGGGGCTTGAAAAACTGTTTTTT. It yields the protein CASSYVRGRGLEKLFF.